The entry below describes one TCR beta chain. Its antigen remains unknown. This record comes from a study of Graves' ophthalmopathy and Graves' hyperthyroidism. Trimming stripped 5 bases from V and 3 bases from J, with 8 bases between. The CDR3 is 12 amino acids. From germline, CDR1 is SEHNR and CDR2 FQNEAQ (reference sequence). Amplified material comprised TCR beta CDR3 regions derived from RNA transcripts. The first round was an RT-PCR with HTBI primers, and the second round was a multiplex PCR. Using its own MiXCR run on the multiplex PCR reads, TCRdb lists one record per CDR3 protein. The sample yields about 620,000 distinct CDR3 sequences, around a fifth seen once. Overall study results and limits: Ophthalmopathy progression predictions by the model showed 72.22% specificity and approximately 71% sensitivity.

Ophthalmopathy not arising within 18 months of follow-up defined hyperthyroidism as stable. The chain combines TRBV7-9 with TRBJ2-7; D gene unclear. Material for sequencing was peripheral blood. The receptor's source is a woman aged 18-29 years with stable Graves' hyperthyroidism. Some clones in this sample may be carry-over from other donors' samples. The CDR3 DNA reads TGTGCCAGCAGCCGTCAAAACTACGAGCAGTACTTC. Translated: CASSRQNYEQYF. The full variable domain, in which reference TRBV7-9 and TRBJ2-7 provide the parts outside the CDR3, is DTGVSQNPRHKITKRGQNVTFRCDPISEHNRLYWYRQTLGQGPEFLTYFQNEAQLEKSRLLSDRFSAERPKGSFSTLEIQRTEQGDSAMYLCASSRQNYEQYFGPGTRLTVT.